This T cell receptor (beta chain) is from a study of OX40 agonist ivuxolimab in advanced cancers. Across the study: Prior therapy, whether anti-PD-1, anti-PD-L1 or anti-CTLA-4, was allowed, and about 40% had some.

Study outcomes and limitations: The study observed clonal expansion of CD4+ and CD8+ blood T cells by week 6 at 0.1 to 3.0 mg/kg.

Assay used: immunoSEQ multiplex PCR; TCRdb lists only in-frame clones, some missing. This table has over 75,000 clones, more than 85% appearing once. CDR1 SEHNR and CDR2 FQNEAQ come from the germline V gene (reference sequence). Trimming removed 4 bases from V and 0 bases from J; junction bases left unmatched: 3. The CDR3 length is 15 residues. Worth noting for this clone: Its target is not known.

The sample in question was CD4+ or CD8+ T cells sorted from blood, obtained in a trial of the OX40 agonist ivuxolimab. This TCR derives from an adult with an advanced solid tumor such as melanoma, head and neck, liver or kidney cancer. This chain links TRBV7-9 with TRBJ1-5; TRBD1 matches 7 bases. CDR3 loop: CASSWGTASNQPQHF. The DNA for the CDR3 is TGTGCCAGCAGCTGGGGGACAGCTAGCAATCAGCCCCAGCATTTT.